Listed below are T cell receptor beta chains from one sample, sequenced in a study of blood T cell repertoires in COVID-19. Data came from immunoSEQ multiplex PCR; TCRdb stores just in-frame clones and leaves some out. There are 210,000 or so clones in the sample; around 80% occur only once, and around 2.8% lies in the top ten. The sample was peripheral blood. These receptors were collected from an elderly woman with active or convalescent COVID-19. The CDR3 runs from the conserved cysteine through the conserved F or W. The order of the fields is CDR3 length, J gene, V gene, CDR3 protein.

length: 13; J: TRBJ2-3; V: TRBV5-4; CDR3: CASSSRGTDTQYF
length: 13; J: TRBJ1-2; V: TRBV28; CDR3: CASSLEGGYGYTF
length: 14; J: TRBJ2-7; V: TRBV29-1; CDR3: CSARGTGYSYEQYF
length: 14; J: TRBJ1-2; V: TRBV27; CDR3: CARNQRPANYGYTF
length: 17; J: TRBJ2-1; V: TRBV4-2; CDR3: CASSQDWLAGGPNEQFF
length: 13; J: TRBJ1-2; V: TRBV2; CDR3: CASRPGENYGYTF
length: 13; J: TRBJ2-5; V: TRBV6-6; CDR3: CASARGALENQYF
length: 14; J: TRBJ2-1; V: TRBV11-2; CDR3: CASSPLARVNEQFF
length: 15; J: TRBJ2-1; V: TRBV27; CDR3: CASSFLPGGPVEQFF
length: 14; J: TRBJ2-3; V: TRBV7-2; CDR3: CASSTRTRADTQYF
length: 13; J: TRBJ2-7; V: TRBV27; CDR3: CASRGTGPYEQYF
length: 15; J: TRBJ1-6; V: TRBV7-2; CDR3: CASSLVGGADSPLHF
length: 15; J: TRBJ2-7; V: TRBV24-1; CDR3: CATSGRRQGAYEQYF
length: 13; J: TRBJ1-4; V: TRBV4-2; CDR3: CASSQDRRGKLFF
length: 16; J: TRBJ1-1; V: TRBV5-1; CDR3: CASSSRDTPMNTEAFF
length: 14; J: TRBJ2-1; V: TRBV18; CDR3: CASSPRGGGDEQFF
length: 13; J: TRBJ1-2; V: TRBV24-1; CDR3: CATSARQNYGYTF